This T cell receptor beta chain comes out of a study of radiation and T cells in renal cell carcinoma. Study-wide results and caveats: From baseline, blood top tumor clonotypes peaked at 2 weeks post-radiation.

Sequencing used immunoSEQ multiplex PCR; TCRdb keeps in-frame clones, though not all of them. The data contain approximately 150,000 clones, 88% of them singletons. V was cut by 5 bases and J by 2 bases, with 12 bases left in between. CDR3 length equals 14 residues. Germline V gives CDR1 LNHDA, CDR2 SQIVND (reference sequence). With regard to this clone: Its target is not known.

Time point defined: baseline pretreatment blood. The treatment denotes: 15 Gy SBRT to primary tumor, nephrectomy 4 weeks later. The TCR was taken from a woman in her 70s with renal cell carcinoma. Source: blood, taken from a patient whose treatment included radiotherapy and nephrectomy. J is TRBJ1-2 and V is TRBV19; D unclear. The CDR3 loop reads CASSLSRKNYGYTF. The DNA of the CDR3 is TGTGCCAGTAGTTTGTCCAGGAAAAACTATGGCTACACCTTC.